These 26 T cell receptor beta chains share one sample of origin, sequenced in a study of OX40 agonist ivuxolimab in advanced cancers. The method was the immunoSEQ multiplex PCR assay. Drawn from immuneACCESS, this table holds only the in-frame rearrangements with V and J called that TCRdb kept. Clones are partly lost; checked studies trace under half to an unresolved V gene and leave the rest unexplained. The sample table shows approximately 89,000 clones, and roughly 90% are seen once. The top ten clonotypes cover 2.3% of the sample. The sequencing used CD4+ or CD8+ T cells sorted from blood, collected in a trial of the OX40 agonist ivuxolimab. The source is an adult with an advanced solid tumor such as melanoma, head and neck, liver or kidney cancer.

The chain has TRBV19 and TRBJ2-3; TRBD2 matches at 12 bases. The trim removed 5 bases at V and 3 bases at J, leaving 6 bases unmatched. The V gene's germline CDR1 is LNHDA and CDR2 SQIVND (reference sequence). The CDR3 is 16 amino acids. For the CDR3, the DNA is TGTGCCAGTAGTCTGGGACTAGCGGGCCCAACAGATACGCAGTATTTT. Its translation: CASSLGLAGPTDTQYF.

Here the CDR3 DNA reads TGCGCCAGCAGCTCCTGGGCAGGGTCCGGGGAGCTGTTTTTT. It yields the protein CASSSWAGSGELFF. The gene calls are TRBV5-1 and TRBJ2-2; TRBD1 might be the D (5 bases). Trimming pared 3 bases from V and 6 bases from J, leaving 12 bases between. The CDR3 loop spans 14 amino acids. CDR1 SGHRS and CDR2 YFSETQ come from the germline V gene.

V usage is TRBV30 and J usage is TRBJ2-6; D not certain. CDR1 and CDR2 (germline): GTSNPN, SVGIG (reference sequence). Trimming took off 0 bases at V and 4 bases at J, with 4 bases between the two ends. CDR3 length: 13 residues. The CDR3 coding sequence is TGTGCCTGGAGTGTAATAGGGGCCAACGTCCTGACTTTC. Residues: CAWSVIGANVLTF.

The genes are TRBV5-1 and TRBJ2-3, with a possible D match to TRBD1 (6 bases). The germline gives CDR1 SGHRS, CDR2 YFSETQ. V lost 4 bases and J 2 bases, leaving 8 bases between the germline ends. The CDR3 consists of 13 residues. The CDR3 loop reads CASSRDNTDTQYF. The CDR3 coding sequence is TGCGCCAGCAGCCGGGACAACACAGATACGCAGTATTTT.

V is TRBV18 and J is TRBJ2-7; 10 bases match TRBD2. The CDR3 is 16 amino acids. V dropped 0 bases and J dropped 5; count of bases not matched to a gene: 7. Germline CDR1 KGHSH, CDR2 LQKENI. The CDR3 loop reads CASSPPASGRAHEQYF. In nucleotides, the CDR3 is TGTGCCAGCTCACCACCGGCGAGCGGGAGGGCCCACGAGCAGTACTTC.

The rearrangement uses TRBV27 and TRBJ2-3; 9 positions agree with TRBD1. The V gene end was trimmed by 4 bases and the J gene end by 4 bases; junction bases not matched to a gene: 12. The CDR3 is 17 residues long. Germline CDR1 MNHEY, CDR2 SMNVEV (reference sequence). The CDR3 region is CASSSGTGRGRADTQYF. The CDR3 region has the DNA TGTGCCAGCAGTTCCGGGACAGGGAGGGGACGGGCAGATACGCAGTATTTT.

The V and J genes are TRBV7-2 and TRBJ1-1; 8 bases agree with TRBD1. The CDR3 spans 15 residues. V gave up 7 bases and J gave up 6 bases; unmatched junction bases: 13. Germline CDR1 and CDR2: SGHTA and FQGNSA. CDR3 amino acids: CASTGQGARLAEAFF. In nucleotides, the CDR3 is TGTGCCAGCACCGGGCAGGGGGCGCGTCTTGCTGAAGCTTTCTTT.

On this clone itself: This likely comes from a read error, as the CDR3 has no conserved phenylalanine or tryptophan at its end. The DNA is omitted, as the CDR3 cannot be located on it reliably, and the CDR3 follows TCRdb's listing. The CDR3 sequence: CSAKQGLSPTS. The genes are TRBV20-1 and TRBJ1-2; the tabulated D call, TRBD1, remains unverified against the DNA. Per the germline V gene, CDR1 is DFQATT and CDR2 is SNEGSKA (reference sequence). 11 amino acids form the CDR3, both terminal residues included.

This chain links TRBV5-1 with TRBJ2-5, with D possibly TRBD1 on 5 matching bases. V was clipped by 0 bases and J by 4 bases, with 13 bases between them. The CDR3 is 15 amino acids. CDR1 is SGHRS, CDR2 YFSETQ, per germline. In nucleotides, the CDR3 is TGCGCCAGCAGCTTGGGTCTGCAGGGTGCAGAGACCCAGTACTTC. It is translated as CASSLGLQGAETQYF.

The CDR3 DNA is TGTGCCTGTGCCATAGCGGGAGGGACTAAGCAGTTCTTC. This translates into CACAIAGGTKQFF. This rearrangement joins TRBV30 to TRBJ2-1; 11 bases fit TRBD2. The CDR3 runs to 13 residues. The germline V gene has CDR1 GTSNPN and CDR2 SVGIG (reference sequence). V lost 6 bases to trimming and J lost 11 bases; unmatched junction nucleotides: 9.

The rearrangement uses TRBV6-5 and TRBJ1-4, with TRBD1 as a possible D gene (5 bases). Trimming left V 5 bases short and J 4 bases short, with 14 bases between. The CDR3 contains 15 residues. Germline loops: CDR1 MNHEY, CDR2 SVGAGI. CDR3 nucleotides: TGTGCCAGCAGTACCTGGGGGGAGCGTAATGAAAAACTGTTTTTT. Translating gives CASSTWGERNEKLFF.

This clone is a singleton in its sample. The junction departs from germline at one end; a sequencing error may be responsible. This chain links TRBV19 with TRBJ1-1, with 10 bases lining up with TRBD1. The CDR3 runs 15 residues. CDR1 and CDR2 (germline): LNHDA, SQIVND (reference sequence). The CDR3, as DNA: TGTGCCAGTAGTCTAGACAGGGGGCTTGGCACTGAAGCTTTCTTT. It codes for CASSLDRGLGTEAFF.

Of note for this clone: Other DNA sequences within the sample encode an identical CDR3. This chain joins TRBV7-2 and TRBJ2-7, with 7 bases matching TRBD1. CDR3 length: 18 amino acids. Germline V gene lookup returns CDR1 SGHTA and CDR2 FQGNSA. V lost 5 bases to trimming and J lost 2 bases; unmatched junction nucleotides: 18. Here the CDR3 DNA reads TGTGCCAGCAGCCCCCATCCCACAGGGGCTATCAAAGCCTACGAGCAGTACTTC. Protein sequence: CASSPHPTGAIKAYEQYF.

The chain has TRBV30 and TRBJ1-1; D unclear. Germline loops: CDR1 GTSNPN, CDR2 SVGIG (reference sequence). The CDR3 has 14 amino acids. The ends were cut back, 5 bases at V and 4 bases at J, with 17 bases in the middle. CDR3 residues: CAWARTAEPTEAFF. The CDR3, as DNA: TGTGCCTGGGCGAGGACGGCCGAACCCACTGAAGCTTTCTTT.

V is TRBV5-1 and J is TRBJ2-4; D is possibly TRBD1 (5 bases). Germline V CDR1 and CDR2: SGHRS, YFSETQ. The CDR3 has 16 residues. V lost 0 bases and J lost 0, with 10 bases in between. The CDR3 sequence: CASSLVVQGAKNIQYF. The CDR3 DNA reads as TGCGCCAGCAGCTTGGTGGTCCAGGGAGCCAAAAACATTCAGTACTTC.

The V gene is TRBV21-1, the J gene TRBJ2-5. TRBV21-1 is a pseudogene. This CDR3 is 14 amino acids long. CDR3 sequence: CASSKVRGGETQYF. DNA for the CDR3: TGTGCCAGCAGCAAAGTCAGGGGAGGCGAGACCCAGTACTTC.

This sequence joins TRBV28 and TRBJ1-4; D gene ambiguous. Trimming shortened V by 2 bases and J by 0 bases, and 4 bases separated the two germline ends. CDR1 is MDHEN and CDR2 is SYDVKM in the germline V gene. The CDR3 loop spans 14 amino acids. Here the CDR3 reads CASSLQTTNEKLFF. CDR3 DNA sequence: TGTGCCAGCAGTTTACAGACAACTAATGAAAAACTGTTTTTT.

The chain joins TRBV29-1 to TRBJ2-5; 8 bases are a match to TRBD2. The CDR3 is made up of 14 amino acids. CDR1 SQVTM and CDR2 ANQGSEA come from the germline V gene. V lost 4 bases to trimming and J lost 2 bases; unmatched junction nucleotides: 6. The CDR3 DNA follows: TGCAGCGTTGGGATAGCGGGGCTTCAAGAGACCCAGTACTTC. Translation gives CSVGIAGLQETQYF.

The chain is built from TRBV30 and TRBJ1-4; 7 bases map to TRBD1. J was trimmed by 8 bases and V by 1 base; bases with no gene match: 13. The CDR3 extends over 16 amino acids. The V gene's germline CDR1 is GTSNPN and CDR2 SVGIG (reference sequence). In DNA, the CDR3 is TGTGCCTGGAGTGCCCCAGCGTCTAGGGACAGCGAAAAACTGTTTTTT. It specifies CAWSAPASRDSEKLFF.

V is TRBV6-9 and J is TRBJ2-3, with unresolved D. Per germline, CDR1 MNHGY and CDR2 SVAAGI. The CDR3 covers 12 residues. V lost 4 bases to trimming and J lost 2 bases, with 4 bases between them. The CDR3 bases are TGTGCCAGCAGTTGCCTCACAGATACGCAGTATTTT. Encoded protein: CASSCLTDTQYF.

The V and J genes are TRBV7-2 and TRBJ2-2, with D tentatively TRBD2 (5 bases). The CDR3 has 16 residues. The V gene lost 1 base and the J gene lost 3 bases, with 12 bases spanning the gap. Germline CDR1 is SGHTA and CDR2 is FQGNSA. The DNA for the CDR3 is TGTGCCAGCAGCTTAGTCGGCGGGCCGGACACCGGGGAGCTGTTTTTT. Protein product: CASSLVGGPDTGELFF.

The V gene is TRBV19, the J gene TRBJ2-5; weak D call: TRBD2 (6 bases). The CDR3 contains 14 residues. Germline values: CDR1 LNHDA, CDR2 SQIVND (reference sequence). V was trimmed by 3 bases and J by 3 bases, leaving 11 bases between them. The CDR3 loop is CASSIMAGKETQYF. The CDR3 DNA reads as TGTGCCAGTAGTATTATGGCGGGGAAAGAGACCCAGTACTTC.

The table lists this clone with a count of one. The chain is built from TRBV28 and TRBJ2-2; D possibly corresponds to TRBD2 (5 bases). Deletions cut 4 bases from V and 5 bases from J, with 14 bases between. The V gene's germline CDR1 is MDHEN and CDR2 SYDVKM. The CDR3 sequence is 15 residues long. The CDR3 region has the DNA TGTGCCAGCAGTTCCCCGGGTCGGAGGACCGGGGAGCTGTTTTTT. It encodes CASSSPGRRTGELFF.

This clone was detected a few times. The chain combines TRBV10-3 with TRBJ1-1; D not resolved. The CDR3 spans 14 residues. The V end was cut by 8 bases, the J end by 1 base, with 14 bases between. In germline, CDR1 is ENHRY, CDR2 SYGVKD. This chain's CDR3 is CAISNTDPNTEAFF. For the CDR3, the DNA is TGTGCCATCTCGAATACCGATCCGAACACTGAAGCTTTCTTT.

The CDR3 sequence: CASSARGVAEGYHEQYF. The CDR3 region has the DNA TGTGCCAGCAGCGCACGTGGAGTAGCGGAGGGGTACCACGAGCAGTACTTC. This chain uses TRBV27 with TRBJ2-7; possible D gene TRBD2, 6 bases. The V and J ends lost 6 bases and 5 bases respectively, with 26 bases between them. Germline V gene data show CDR1 as MNHEY and CDR2 as SMNVEV (reference sequence). This CDR3 is 17 amino acids long.

Only one count was recorded for this clone. The J gene is TRBJ2-1, the V gene TRBV18; a possible D gene is TRBD2 (5 bases). V dropped 3 bases and J dropped 0 bases, with 9 bases sitting between them. The CDR3 has 15 residues. From germline, CDR1 is KGHSH and CDR2 LQKENI. The CDR3 reads CASSPVGSSYNEQFF. The CDR3 bases are TGTGCCAGCTCACCCGTAGGGAGCTCCTACAATGAGCAGTTCTTC.